This TCR beta chain emerged from a study of T-cell memory formation after mild COVID-19. Study-wide findings and caveats: Among contracting clones, CD4+ were mainly CM/EM and CD8+ enriched in EMRA.

The CDR3 contains 14 residues. The germline V gene has CDR1 DFQATT and CDR2 SNEGSKA (reference sequence). Between the trimmed V and J ends, which lost 6 bases and 0 bases, there was a span of 15 bases. MiXCR, run by TCRdb on the 5' RACE reads, gives a single entry per CDR3 protein. Of a few hundred thousand distinct CDR3 sequences listed, less than 20% are singletons. To note about this clonotype: What it recognizes is unknown.

This receptor was identified in a man aged 18 to 30 who had mild COVID-19 (a few samples of this study predate the infection). Cell type and time point are not known. The chain recombines TRBV20-1 with TRBJ2-7, with unresolved D. The sample comprised PBMCs or a T cell subset sorted from them (not recorded which). In DNA, the CDR3 is TGCAGTGCAGGCCCAATGGCTCACTCCTACGAGCAGTACTTC. It codes for CSAGPMAHSYEQYF.